This T cell receptor beta chain was sequenced in a study of response to subunit inactivated influenza vaccine. In this sample, this clonotype turned up a few times. As yet, its antigen is unknown. The germline V gene has CDR1 MNHEY and CDR2 SVGEGT. Trimming left V 10 bases short and J 0 bases short, with 13 bases between. The CDR3 is 14 amino acids. In TCRdb, the RT-PCR reads were re-called with MiXCR into one record per CDR3 protein. The data contain about 650,000 distinct CDR3 sequences, around 16% of them seen just once; the ten biggest clones take up around 10%. General study findings and limits: Only a handful of new T cells, the authors suggested, are recruited with each seasonal influenza vaccination.

The chain is built from TRBV6-2 or TRBV6-3 and TRBJ2-1; a possible D gene is TRBD2 (5 bases). The material was PBMCs from blood, obtained roughly 12 days after vaccination. This clonotype was obtained from a man aged 45-65 years who received an inactivated influenza vaccine. CDR3 region: CATLSDPSYNEQFF. DNA for the CDR3: TGTGCCACCCTTAGCGACCCCTCCTACAATGAGCAGTTCTTC.